This T cell receptor (beta chain) was obtained from a study of OX40 agonist ivuxolimab in advanced cancers. Study-wide context: Each patient was given ivuxolimab into a vein every 2 weeks, at 0.01 to 10 mg/kg. Patients undergoing dose escalation presented with hepatocellular carcinoma, melanoma, renal cell or head and neck cancer. General study points: In the 0.1 to 3.0 mg/kg range, CD4+ and CD8+ blood T cells had expanded clonally by week 6. On average, CD8+ T cells had more expanded clones than CD4+.

On this clone: Its antigen is still unknown.

The protocol was immunoSEQ multiplex PCR, while the TCRdb copy is restricted to in-frame clones and leaves out a portion. Of around 23,000 clones in the sample, about three quarters were seen once. Germline-derived CDR1 and CDR2 are LGHNA and YNFKEQ. J was trimmed by 8 bases and V by 4 bases; bases with no gene match: 7. This CDR3 contains 16 residues. The sequence derives from an adult with an advanced solid tumor such as melanoma, head and neck, liver or kidney cancer. This chain links TRBV4-2 with TRBJ2-1; 14 bases are a match to TRBD2. The sequences come from CD4+ or CD8+ T cells sorted from blood, collected in a trial of the OX40 agonist ivuxolimab. CDR3 protein: CASSRTGTSGRDEQFF. The CDR3 DNA reads as TGTGCCAGCAGCCGCACCGGGACTAGCGGGAGAGATGAGCAGTTCTTC.